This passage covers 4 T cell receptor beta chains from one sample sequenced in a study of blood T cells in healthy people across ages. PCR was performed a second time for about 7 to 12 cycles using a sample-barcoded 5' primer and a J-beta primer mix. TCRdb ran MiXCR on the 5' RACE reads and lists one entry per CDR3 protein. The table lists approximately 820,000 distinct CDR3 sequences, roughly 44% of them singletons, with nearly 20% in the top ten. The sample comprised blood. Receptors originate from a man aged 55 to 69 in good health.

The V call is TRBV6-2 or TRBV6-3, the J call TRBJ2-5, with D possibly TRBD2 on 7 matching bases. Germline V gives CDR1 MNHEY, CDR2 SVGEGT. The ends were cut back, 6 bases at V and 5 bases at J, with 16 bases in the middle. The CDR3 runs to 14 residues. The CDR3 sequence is CASRLGGAGETQYF. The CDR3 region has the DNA TGTGCCAGCAGACTGGGGGGGGCCGGGGAGACCCAGTACTTC.

In DNA, the CDR3 is TGCGCCAGCAGCCTTGGACGGTCGGATGAAAAACTGTTTTTT. Encoded protein: CASSLGRSDEKLFF. This chain joins TRBV5-1 and TRBJ1-4; no definite D call. Between the trimmed V and J ends, which lost 4 bases and 6 bases, there was a span of 13 bases. Germline lookup yields CDR1 SGHRS and CDR2 YFSETQ. The CDR3 loop spans 14 amino acids.

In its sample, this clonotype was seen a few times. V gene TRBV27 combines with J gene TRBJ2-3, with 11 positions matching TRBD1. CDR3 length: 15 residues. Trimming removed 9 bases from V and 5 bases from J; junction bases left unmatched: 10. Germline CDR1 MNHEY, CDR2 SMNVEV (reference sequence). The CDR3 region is CASRTGQGAVDTQYF. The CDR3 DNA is TGTGCCAGTAGAACCGGACAGGGGGCTGTAGATACGCAGTATTTT.

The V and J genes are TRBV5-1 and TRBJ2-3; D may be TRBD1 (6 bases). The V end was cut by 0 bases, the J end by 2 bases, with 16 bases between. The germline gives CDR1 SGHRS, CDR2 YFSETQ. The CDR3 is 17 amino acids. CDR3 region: CASSLGPRSGDTDTQYF. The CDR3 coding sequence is TGCGCCAGCAGCTTGGGACCACGATCAGGGGACACAGATACGCAGTATTTT.